Described below is a single T cell receptor (beta chain) sequence and its context. Its antigen is currently unknown. This entry belongs to a study of shared clonotypes between healthy human individuals. Across the whole study: For every donor, three CD4 naive, three CD4 memory, two CD8 naive and one CD8 memory plates were used. Study results and caveats: Rarefaction exposed incomplete sorted-subset sequencing despite large depth. It was the non-shared clonotypes that had lower generation probabilities than clonotypes shared by all four donors.

Sequencing used immunoSEQ multiplex PCR; TCRdb keeps in-frame clones, though not all of them. The data show about 1,800,000 clones, with roughly 94% seen just once and 1% to 1.5% held by the top ten. Positive CCR7 selection of CD45RO-negative cells yielded the naive CD8 cells, and terminally differentiated effector memory CD45RA+ cells were excluded. Recent vaccinations or acute infections were absent in the healthy HIV-negative adult donors. The CDR3 runs to 13 residues. Germline CDR1 and CDR2: SGHDT and YYEEEE. The ends were cut back, 3 bases at V and 8 bases at J, with 11 bases in the middle. Sequenced input: naive CD8+ T cells sorted from blood. The sequence was collected from a man aged 18 to 30 in good health. V gene TRBV5-6 combines with J gene TRBJ1-4; no clear D. CDR3 in DNA: TGTGCCAGCAGCTACGACCTGGAGGAAAAACTGTTTTTT. Amino acid sequence: CASSYDLEEKLFF.